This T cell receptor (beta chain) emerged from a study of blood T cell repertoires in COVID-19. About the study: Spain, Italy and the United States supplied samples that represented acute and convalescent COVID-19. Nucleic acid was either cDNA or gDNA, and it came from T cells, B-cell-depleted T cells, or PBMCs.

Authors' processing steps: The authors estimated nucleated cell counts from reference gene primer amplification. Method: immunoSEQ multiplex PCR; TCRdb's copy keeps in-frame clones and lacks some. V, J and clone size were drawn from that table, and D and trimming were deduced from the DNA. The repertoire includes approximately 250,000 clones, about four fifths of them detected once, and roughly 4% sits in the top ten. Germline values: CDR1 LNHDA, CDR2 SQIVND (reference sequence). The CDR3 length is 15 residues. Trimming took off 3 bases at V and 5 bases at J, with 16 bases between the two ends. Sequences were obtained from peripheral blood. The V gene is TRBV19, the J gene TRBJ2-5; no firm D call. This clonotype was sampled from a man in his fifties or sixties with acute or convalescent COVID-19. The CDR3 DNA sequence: TGTGCCAGTAGTATCCTGGCAGCCCGGGTTGAGACCCAGTACTTC. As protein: CASSILAARVETQYF.